These 25 T cell receptor beta chains came from one sample sequenced in a study of control samples from healthy donors and cancer patients. This table comes from immunoSEQ multiplex PCR, and its TCRdb copy is limited to in-frame clones, with some not included. This sample has fewer than 90,000 clones, with approximately 89% found just once. Sequenced material: blood. The source is a man aged 45-65 years in good health.

V is TRBV9 and J is TRBJ1-1, with 8 nucleotides matching TRBD1. V shed 0 bases and J 3 bases; nucleotides not matched to a gene: 7. Germline CDR1 and CDR2: SGDLS and YYNGEE. The CDR3 consists of 16 residues. CDR3: CASSVGQGKGDTEAFF. The CDR3 region has the DNA TGTGCCAGCAGCGTAGGACAGGGGAAGGGGGACACTGAAGCTTTCTTT. Supplemented by reference TRBV9 and TRBJ1-1, the full variable domain reads DSGVTQTPKHLITATGQRVTLRCSPRSGDLSVYWYQQSLDQGLQFLIQYYNGEERAKGNILERFSAQQFPDLHSELNLSSLELGDSALYFCASSVGQGKGDTEAFFGQGTRLTVV.

The CDR3 here is CASSPPGQPHQPQHF. As DNA, the CDR3 is TGTGCCAGCAGTCCTCCGGGACAGCCCCATCAGCCCCAGCATTTT. The genes are TRBV2 and TRBJ1-5; 7 bases align to TRBD1. The CDR3 loop spans 15 amino acids. With 5 bases clipped from V and 5 bases from J, the junction kept 9 bases outside the gene matches. Germline V gene lookup returns CDR1 SNHLY and CDR2 FYNNEI.

This clone was seen once. V gene TRBV3-1 (or the pseudogene TRBV3-2) combines with J gene TRBJ1-2; TRBD1 is a possible D gene (5 bases). This CDR3 has 15 residues. The germline V gene has CDR1 LGHDT and CDR2 YNNKEL (reference sequence). Trimming removed 1 base from V and 6 bases from J, with 15 bases in between. DNA of the CDR3: TGTGCCAGCAGCCAAGCCGGGAAAGGGGTAGATGGCTACACCTTC. Translated, it gives CASSQAGKGVDGYTF.

This clone came up a few times. The chain employs TRBV18 and TRBJ1-1, with unresolved D. Trimming shortened V by 8 bases and J by 7 bases, and 11 bases separated the two germline ends. The CDR3 is made up of 11 amino acids. Germline assignment: CDR1 KGHSH and CDR2 LQKENI. This chain's CDR3 is CASTTGYEAFF. The CDR3 coding sequence is TGTGCCAGCACCACGGGATATGAAGCTTTCTTT.

Only one count was recorded for this clone. J is TRBJ2-7 and V is TRBV19; the match to TRBD2 covers 13 bases. The CDR3 has 15 amino acids. V was pared by 5 bases and J by 3 bases, with 4 bases of the junction left unmatched. Germline CDR1 reads LNHDA; CDR2 reads SQIVND (reference sequence). The CDR3 DNA sequence: TGTGCCAGTAGTTCGGGACTAGCGGGAATCTACGAGCAGTACTTC. Protein sequence: CASSSGLAGIYEQYF.

The chain carries TRBV27 and TRBJ1-5; D remains ambiguous. V lost 2 bases and J lost 4, with 6 bases in between. The CDR3 spans 13 residues. CDR1 is MNHEY and CDR2 is SMNVEV in the germline V gene (reference sequence). CDR3 sequence reads: CASSLRENQPQHF. CDR3 sequence (DNA): TGTGCCAGCAGTTTAAGGGAGAATCAGCCCCAGCATTTT.

In this sample, this clone turned up a few times. The rearrangement joins TRBV6-2 or TRBV6-3 to TRBJ1-5, with 7 bases that match TRBD1. Germline V gene sequence: CDR1 MNHEY, CDR2 SVGEGT. The CDR3 sequence is 17 residues long. V trimming: 0 bases; J trimming: 2 bases; junction bases outside the gene matches: 7. The chain's CDR3 is CASSYSSRGFGNQPQHF. The CDR3 DNA follows: TGTGCCAGCAGTTACTCGAGCAGGGGGTTTGGCAATCAGCCCCAGCATTTT.

The chain employs TRBV6-1 and TRBJ1-6; D uncertain. The CDR3 is 16 residues long. The germline V gene has CDR1 MNHNS and CDR2 SASEGT. Trimming shortened V by 3 bases and J by 9 bases, and 18 bases separated the two germline ends. CDR3 nucleotides: TGTGCCAGCAGTGAGGAGGAGGTCCGCTCACGTTCACCCCTCCACTTT. Translation: CASSEEEVRSRSPLHF.

This clone has only one observation. The gene calls are TRBV6-6 and TRBJ1-1; D unclear. The germline V gene encodes CDR1 MNHNY and CDR2 SVGAGI (reference sequence). V was clipped by 6 bases and J by 4 bases, with 12 bases between them. This CDR3 region has 13 residues. In DNA, the CDR3 is TGTGCCAGCAGCCCAGGAGGGCTCACTGAAGCTTTCTTT. It specifies CASSPGGLTEAFF.

CDR3 nucleotides: TGTGCCAGCAGCCAAGAGCCCGGGACAACCGCTTATGGCTACACCTTC. Translated: CASSQEPGTTAYGYTF. The chain uses TRBV4-2 and TRBJ1-2; D possibly corresponds to TRBD1 (6 bases). Per germline, CDR1 LGHNA and CDR2 YNFKEQ. This CDR3 has 16 amino acids. Trimming removed 0 bases from V and 5 bases from J, with 16 bases in between.

The rearrangement uses TRBV5-1 and TRBJ2-5; 10 nucleotides match TRBD2. Per the germline V gene, CDR1 is SGHRS and CDR2 is YFSETQ. V shed 2 bases and J 2 bases; nucleotides not matched to a gene: 0. The CDR3 extends over 14 amino acids. The CDR3, as DNA: TGCGCCAGCAGCTTTAGCGGGGGGCAAGAGACCCAGTACTTC. It encodes CASSFSGGQETQYF.

In DNA form, the CDR3 reads TGCGCCAGCAGCCAGGGGGCAGGGCGACTAGCGGGAGAGGTTGAGCAGTTCTTC. Its protein product is CASSQGAGRLAGEVEQFF. The chain combines TRBV4-1 with TRBJ2-1; the match to TRBD2 covers 12 bases. Unmatched junction bases numbered 15, after V lost 3 bases and J lost 9 bases. The V gene's germline CDR1 is MGHRA and CDR2 YSYEKL. The CDR3 has 18 amino acids.

This clone turned up a few times. This chain connects TRBV10-3 to TRBJ2-1; D possibly corresponds to TRBD2 (7 bases). The CDR3 consists of 17 residues. Germline values: CDR1 ENHRY, CDR2 SYGVKD. V lost 7 bases and J 8 bases, leaving 27 bases between the germline ends. CDR3 sequence (DNA): TGTGCCATCAAAGGACAGAGGGAGGGCCTATGGGTAGATGAGCAGTTCTTC. Translating gives CAIKGQREGLWVDEQFF.

The chain joins TRBV24-1 to TRBJ2-2; 8 bases match TRBD1. The CDR3 consists of 14 residues. After removal of 12 bases from V and 4 bases from J, the junction contained 9 bases not matched to a gene. CDR1 and CDR2 from the germline V gene are KGHDR and SFDVKD. In DNA form, the CDR3 reads TGTGCCGCCGGACAGGGTGCGGGCACCGGGGAGCTGTTTTTT. As protein: CAAGQGAGTGELFF.

The chain joins TRBV5-4 to TRBJ2-7; 9 bases map to TRBD2. V trimming: 0 bases; J trimming: 0 bases; junction bases outside the gene matches: 1. The CDR3 covers 15 residues. Germline V gene lookup returns CDR1 SGHNT and CDR2 YYREEE (reference sequence). CDR3 sequence: CASSLGSGSSYEQYF. The CDR3 bases are TGTGCCAGCAGCTTGGGTAGCGGGAGCTCCTACGAGCAGTACTTC.

The chain recombines TRBV9 with TRBJ1-1; D call uncertain. Trimming stripped 1 base from V and 2 bases from J, with 9 bases between. Germline V gene sequence: CDR1 SGDLS, CDR2 YYNGEE. CDR3 length equals 14 residues. CDR3 in amino acids: CASSVIGTNTEAFF. The CDR3 bases are TGTGCCAGCAGCGTAATAGGAACCAACACTGAAGCTTTCTTT.

This clone was seen only once. The rearrangement joins TRBV29-1 to TRBJ2-2; the D gene is possibly TRBD2 (5 bases). This CDR3 contains 17 residues. The V end lost 0 bases, the J end lost 3 bases, and 17 bases lay between the germline ends. CDR1 and CDR2 (germline): SQVTM, ANQGSEA. The DNA of the CDR3 is TGCAGCGTTGAAGATCTTCGGGCGGGCAAATACACCGGGGAGCTGTTTTTT. Its translation is CSVEDLRAGKYTGELFF.

The chain carries TRBV2 and TRBJ2-2, with D unclear. V was cut by 2 bases and J by 1 base, with 14 bases left in between. The length of the CDR3 is 17 residues. Germline V gene sequence: CDR1 SNHLY, CDR2 FYNNEI. This CDR3 reads CASSEYGGPWNTGELFF. The DNA of the CDR3 is TGTGCCAGCAGTGAATACGGCGGACCATGGAACACCGGGGAGCTGTTTTTT.

The gene calls are TRBV29-1 and TRBJ1-1; TRBD1 might be the D (6 bases). V was cut by 6 bases and J by 0 bases, with 14 bases left in between. There are 14 residues in the CDR3. Germline loops: CDR1 SQVTM, CDR2 ANQGSEA. The CDR3 DNA is TGCAGCGTGAAGGGGGAAAGGATGAACACTGAAGCTTTCTTT. It codes for CSVKGERMNTEAFF.

The V call is TRBV2, the J call TRBJ2-1; D remains ambiguous. This CDR3 is 16 amino acids long. Germline V lookup: CDR1 SNHLY, CDR2 FYNNEI. Trimming took 5 bases from V and 3 from J, leaving 17 bases between them. The CDR3 DNA reads as TGTGCCAGCAGTTACGGTTCCTCCCCATACTACAATGAGCAGTTCTTC. It translates to CASSYGSSPYYNEQFF.

The chain links TRBV4-1 to TRBJ2-3; tentatively, D is TRBD1 or TRBD2 (6 bases each). The CDR3 runs 16 residues. Trimming left V 0 bases short and J 6 bases short, with 16 bases between. Looked up from germline, CDR1 is MGHRA and CDR2 is YSYEKL. The CDR3 sequence is CASSQDPGASDDTQYF. CDR3 DNA sequence: TGCGCCAGCAGCCAAGATCCGGGGGCATCGGACGATACGCAGTATTTT.

The V call is TRBV3-1 (or the pseudogene TRBV3-2), the J call TRBJ1-6, with no clear D. The germline V gene encodes CDR1 LGHDT and CDR2 YNNKEL (reference sequence). V lost 2 bases, J lost 7 bases, and 12 bases lay in between. The CDR3 is 15 amino acids. For the CDR3, the DNA is TGTGCCAGCAGCCAAAAAACCTGGACCAATTCACCCCTCCACTTT. Residues: CASSQKTWTNSPLHF.

The chain combines TRBV2 with TRBJ2-3; 7 bases are shared with TRBD1. The V and J ends lost 5 bases and 0 bases, in that order; junction bases with no gene match: 8. The CDR3 spans 16 residues. Germline CDR1 is SNHLY and CDR2 is FYNNEI. CDR3 sequence reads: CASSMTGTPSTDTQYF. DNA for the CDR3: TGTGCCAGCAGTATGACAGGGACCCCTAGCACAGATACGCAGTATTTT. Looking up the rest from reference TRBV2 and TRBJ2-3 gives the full variable domain: EPEVTQTPSHQVTQMGQEVILRCVPISNHLYFYWYRQILGQKVEFLVSFYNNEISEKSEIFDDQFSVERPDGSNFTLKIRSTKLEDSAMYFCASSMTGTPSTDTQYFGPGTRLTVL.

The rearrangement links TRBV6-2 or TRBV6-3 to TRBJ2-7; 7 bases align to TRBD1. V gave up 2 bases and J gave up 1 base; unmatched junction bases: 11. Per germline, CDR1 MNHEY and CDR2 SVGEGT. The CDR3 covers 17 residues. Here the CDR3 reads CASSYNAGQVLSYEQYF. CDR3 coding DNA: TGTGCCAGCAGTTACAATGCCGGACAGGTCCTGTCCTACGAGCAGTACTTC.

The chain recombines TRBV7-6 with TRBJ2-7, with 11 bases fitting TRBD1. The V gene end was trimmed by 0 bases and the J gene end by 5 bases; junction bases not matched to a gene: 6. Germline CDR1 reads SGHVS; CDR2 reads FNYEAQ. The CDR3 loop spans 16 amino acids. CDR3 coding DNA: TGTGCCAGCAGCTTAGCGCCGGGACAGGGGGTCGACGAGCAGTACTTC. Encoded protein: CASSLAPGQGVDEQYF.